The clone carrying this T cell receptor beta chain was seen only a few times. The data were obtained in a study of control samples from healthy donors and cancer patients. Here immunoSEQ multiplex PCR was the method, and the copy in TCRdb shows in-frame clones only, minus some. The repertoire holds 40,000 to 50,000 clones, with just over 70% as singletons. This TCR came from a male donor with melanoma. Sequenced input: formalin-fixed, paraffin-embedded tissue.

CDR3: CASSRTSGRNEQFF. DNA for the CDR3: TGTGCCAGCAGCCGGACTAGCGGGAGGAATGAGCAGTTCTTC. This sequence joins TRBV28 and TRBJ2-1; the match to TRBD2 covers 14 bases. The germline V gene has CDR1 MDHEN and CDR2 SYDVKM. This CDR3 is built from 14 residues. The trim removed 6 bases at V and 7 bases at J, leaving 2 bases unmatched.